Below, one T cell receptor beta chain is given with its context. The sample is drawn from a study of naive and memory T cell subsets. Treatment meaning: skin biopsy from PPD injection site in Mantoux-positive individual. The library had UMIs added by 3' ligation of an oligonucleotide to TCR cDNA. Cells were not sorted; total RNA input targeted 1 to 1000 ng. CDR1 and CDR2 from the germline V gene are SEHNR and FQNEAQ (reference sequence). V dropped 5 bases and J dropped 1; count of bases not matched to a gene: 4. The CDR3 runs to 15 residues. Four PCR rounds used nested alpha and beta constant region primers plus the SP2 primer. Blood and skin TCR RNA was reverse transcribed with alpha and beta constant primers. TCRdb re-called the UMI-ligation and nested PCR reads through MiXCR, storing one row per CDR3 protein. The repertoire has around 37,000 distinct CDR3 sequences, approximately 10% of them found once; the top ten carry around 3.9%.

The sequence came from an adult in good health. The material was skin, obtained from a tuberculin skin test site. The chain carries TRBV7-9 and TRBJ2-2; 7 positions agree with TRBD2. CDR3 sequence (DNA): TGTGCCAGCAGCCGGGGGGATTGGAACACCGGGGAGCTGTTTTTT. Its protein product is CASSRGDWNTGELFF.